This T cell receptor beta chain comes out of a study of blood T cell repertoires in COVID-19. Study processing details: Scientists estimated how many nucleated cells there were by amplifying reference gene primers. Assay: immunoSEQ multiplex PCR; the TCRdb copy retains only in-frame clones and omits some. That table furnishes V, J and clone size, whereas the DNA furnished D and trimming. The profile covers about 290,000 clones, with 85% to 90% appearing a single time and over 8.5% taken by the ten largest. The CDR3 sequence is 14 residues long. The V and J ends lost 6 bases and 4 bases respectively, with 12 bases between them. Germline values: CDR1 MDHEN, CDR2 SYDVKM.

This clonotype was obtained from a woman in her twenties or thirties with COVID-19, enrolled during active disease. The sequenced material came from peripheral blood. The genes are TRBV28 and TRBJ1-4; a weak D match, TRBD1 (6 bases). The DNA of the CDR3 is TGTGCCAGCAGATATGAGGGGGTTAATGAAAAACTGTTTTTT. Protein product: CASRYEGVNEKLFF.